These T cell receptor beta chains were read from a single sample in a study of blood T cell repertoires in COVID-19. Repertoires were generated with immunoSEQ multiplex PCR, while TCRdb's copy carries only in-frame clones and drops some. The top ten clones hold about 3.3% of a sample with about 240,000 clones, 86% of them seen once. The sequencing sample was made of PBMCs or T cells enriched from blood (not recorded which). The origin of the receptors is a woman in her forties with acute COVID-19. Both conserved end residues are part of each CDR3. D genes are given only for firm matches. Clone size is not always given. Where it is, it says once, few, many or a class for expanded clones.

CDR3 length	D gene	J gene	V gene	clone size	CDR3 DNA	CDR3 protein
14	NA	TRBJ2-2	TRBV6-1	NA	TGTGCCAGCAGTGAAAGGCATCCGGGCGGGGAGCTGTTTTTT	CASSERHPGGELFF
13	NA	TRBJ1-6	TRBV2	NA	TGTGCCAGCGGGAGGGGGGCTTATTCACCCCTCCACTTT	CASGRGAYSPLHF
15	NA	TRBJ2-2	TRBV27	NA	TGTGCCAGCAGTTTGAGGGGGGGCAGGAACGGGGAGCTGTTTTTT	CASSLRGGRNGELFF
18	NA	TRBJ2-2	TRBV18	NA	TGTGCCAGCTCACCAAAAGAGGCCACTACAAGCGTCACCGGGGAGCTGTTTTTT	CASSPKEATTSVTGELFF
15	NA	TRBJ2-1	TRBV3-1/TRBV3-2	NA	TGTGCCAGCAGCCAAGACCGGGAGTTGGTGAATGAGCAGTTCTTC	CASSQDRELVNEQFF
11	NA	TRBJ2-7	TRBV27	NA	TGTGCCAGCAGTCCAGGGAACGAGCAGTACTTC	CASSPGNEQYF
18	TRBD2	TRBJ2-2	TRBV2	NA	TGTGCCAGCAGTGAAGTTGCTAGCGGGCCCGCGAACACCGGGGAGCTGTTTTTT	CASSEVASGPANTGELFF
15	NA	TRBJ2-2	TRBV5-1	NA	TGCGCCAGCAGCGCAATGGACAGCCTCACCGGGGAGCTGTTTTTT	CASSAMDSLTGELFF
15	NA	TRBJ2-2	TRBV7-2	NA	TGTGCCAGCAGCCCCCCGGGACAGAACACCGGGGAGCTGTTTTTT	CASSPPGQNTGELFF
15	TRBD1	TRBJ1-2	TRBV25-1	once	TGTGCCAGCAGTGAATTTGGTACAGGGGGCAATGGCTACACCTTC	CASSEFGTGGNGYTF
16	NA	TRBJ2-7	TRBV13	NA	TGTGCCAGCAGCTTCAGACAGGACAAAATTCCCTACGAGCAGTACTTC	CASSFRQDKIPYEQYF
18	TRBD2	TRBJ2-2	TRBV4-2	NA	TGTGCCAGCAGCCAAGCGGGGGGGGTGGCGGGCCCCACCGGGGAGCTGTTTTTT	CASSQAGGVAGPTGELFF
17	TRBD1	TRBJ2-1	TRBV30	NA	TGTGCCTCGTCCCGGGACAGGGGCGGGTCAGTTATCGATGAGCAGTTCTTC	CASSRDRGGSVIDEQFF
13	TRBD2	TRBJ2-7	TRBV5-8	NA	TGTGCCAGCACAAGCGGGGCTGCCTACGAGCAGTACTTC	CASTSGAAYEQYF
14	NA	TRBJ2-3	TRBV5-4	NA	TGTGCCAGCAGCCTAGAGCGGGGCACAGATACGCAGTATTTT	CASSLERGTDTQYF
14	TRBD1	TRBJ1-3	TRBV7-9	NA	TGTGCCAGCGCCGACAGGGACTCTGGAAACACCATATATTTT	CASADRDSGNTIYF
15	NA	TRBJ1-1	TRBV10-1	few	TGCGCCAGCAGTGCGAGGAAGGTTGCGGACACTGAAGCTTTCTTT	CASSARKVADTEAFF
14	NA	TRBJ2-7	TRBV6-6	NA	TGTGCCAGCACCGGCCGGGACAACTCCTACGAGCAGTACTTC	CASTGRDNSYEQYF
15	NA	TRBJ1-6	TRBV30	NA	TGTGCCTGGAGTAGGGGGAGCTCCTATAATTCACCCCTCCACTTT	CAWSRGSSYNSPLHF
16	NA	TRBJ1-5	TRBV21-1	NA	TGTGCCAGCAGCAAACCAAAGGACAGGGGACTTAAGCCCCAGCATTTT	CASSKPKDRGLKPQHF
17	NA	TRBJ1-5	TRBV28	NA	TGTGCCAGCAGAAATCCCGTGGGCAGGGTAACCAATCAGCCCCAGCATTTT	CASRNPVGRVTNQPQHF
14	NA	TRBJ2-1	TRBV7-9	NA	TGTGCCAGCAGCTATACCGGGACTGTTAATGAGCAGTTCTTC	CASSYTGTVNEQFF
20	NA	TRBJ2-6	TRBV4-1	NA	TGCGCCAGCAGCCATCACTATCCCAGCCCCGCTTACTCTGGGGCCAACGTCCTGACTTTC	CASSHHYPSPAYSGANVLTF
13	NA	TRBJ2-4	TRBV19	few	TGTGCCAGTAGTTTGATAGCGGTTAACATTCAGTACTTC	CASSLIAVNIQYF
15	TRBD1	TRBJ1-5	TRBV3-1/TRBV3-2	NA	TGTGCCAGCAGCCCACGACAGGGGGCGGGGCAGCCCCAGCATTTT	CASSPRQGAGQPQHF
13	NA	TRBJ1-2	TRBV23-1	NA	TGCGCCAGCAGTCCAACAGATAACTATGGCTACACCTTC	CASSPTDNYGYTF
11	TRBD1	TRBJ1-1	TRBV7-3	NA	TGTGCCAGCAGCGCCGGACAGGGGGCTTTCTTT	CASSAGQGAFF
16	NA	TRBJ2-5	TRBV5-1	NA	TGCGCCAGCAGCTTGTCCCCTTCCGCGGGCGAAGAGACCCAGTACTTC	CASSLSPSAGEETQYF
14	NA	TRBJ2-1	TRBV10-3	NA	TGTGCCATCAGTGAGACCGACAGACCCAATGAGCAGTTCTTC	CAISETDRPNEQFF
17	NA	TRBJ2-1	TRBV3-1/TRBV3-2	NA	TGTGCCAGCAGCCAAGATCTGCGCGGGAAGGGGAACAATGAGCAGTTCTTC	CASSQDLRGKGNNEQFF
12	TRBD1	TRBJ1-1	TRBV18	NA	TGTGCCAGCTCACCGACGGGACAGGAAACTTTCTTT	CASSPTGQETFF
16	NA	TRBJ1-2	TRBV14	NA	TGTGCCAGCAGCCCCGGGCGGAGGATGACTAACTATGGCTACACCTTC	CASSPGRRMTNYGYTF
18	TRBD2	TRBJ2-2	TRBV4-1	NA	TGCGCCAGCAGCCAAACTGGACTAGCGGGAGTGCGGCCCGGGGAGCTGTTTTTT	CASSQTGLAGVRPGELFF
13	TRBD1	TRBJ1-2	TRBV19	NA	TGTGCCAGTAGTGCTGACAGGGTCAGGGGCTACACCTTC	CASSADRVRGYTF
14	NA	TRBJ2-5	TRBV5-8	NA	TGTGCCAGCAGCTTTCGTGGAGGTGGAGAGACCCAGTACTTC	CASSFRGGGETQYF
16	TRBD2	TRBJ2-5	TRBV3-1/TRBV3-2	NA	TGTGCCAGCAGCCAAGTCGGGGGACTAGCGATGGAGACCCAGTACTTC	CASSQVGGLAMETQYF
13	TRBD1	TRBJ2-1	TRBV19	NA	TGTGCCAGTAGTCCCGGACAGGCGAATGAGCAGTTCTTC	CASSPGQANEQFF
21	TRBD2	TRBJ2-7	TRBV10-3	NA	TGTGCCATCAGTGAGAGGACGAAACTAGCGGGAGGCCGGAGGCCGCACTACGAGCAGTACTTC	CAISERTKLAGGRRPHYEQYF
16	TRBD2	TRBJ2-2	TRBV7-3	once	TGTGCCAGCAGCTTAAGGGGACTAGCGGACACCGGGGAGCTGTTTTTT	CASSLRGLADTGELFF
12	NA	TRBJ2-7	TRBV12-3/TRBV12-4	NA	TGTGCCAGCAGTTTTCGGGGGTTCGAGCAGTACTTC	CASSFRGFEQYF
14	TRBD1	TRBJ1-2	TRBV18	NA	TGTGCCAGCTCACGGGACAGGGTTAACTATGGCTACACCTTC	CASSRDRVNYGYTF
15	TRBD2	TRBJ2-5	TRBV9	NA	TGTGCCAGCAGCCCCTCCAGCGGGAGGGGGGAGACCCAGTACTTC	CASSPSSGRGETQYF
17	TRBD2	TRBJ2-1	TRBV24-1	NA	TGTGCCACCAGTGATCCCTCGGGACTAGCGGGTAACAATGAGCAGTTCTTC	CATSDPSGLAGNNEQFF
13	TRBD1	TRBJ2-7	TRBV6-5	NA	TGTGCCAGTGTCGGGACAGGGCCCTACGAGCAGTACTTC	CASVGTGPYEQYF
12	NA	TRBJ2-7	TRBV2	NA	TGTGCCACCCAGGGGCTGGGATACGAGCAGTACTTC	CATQGLGYEQYF
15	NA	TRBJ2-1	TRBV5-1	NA	TGCGCCAGCAGCTTGAGCGGGCCCTCCCGGAATGAGCAGTTCTTC	CASSLSGPSRNEQFF
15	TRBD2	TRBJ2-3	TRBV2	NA	TGTGCCAGCAGTGTGTGGACTAGCGACACAGATACGCAGTATTTT	CASSVWTSDTDTQYF
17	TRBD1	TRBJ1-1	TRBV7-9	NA	TGTGCCAGCAGCTCGAGAGACCTGGACAGGAAGAACACTGAAGCTTTCTTT	CASSSRDLDRKNTEAFF
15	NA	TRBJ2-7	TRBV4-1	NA	TGCGCCAGCAGCCACACGGAGTTGGGCTCCTACGAGCAGTACTTC	CASSHTELGSYEQYF
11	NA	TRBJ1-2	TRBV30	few	TGTGCCTGTATACGTAGCTATGGCTACACCTTC	CACIRSYGYTF
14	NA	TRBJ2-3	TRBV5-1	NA	TGCGCCAGCAGCTTACAGGGTGGTACAGATACGCAGTATTTT	CASSLQGGTDTQYF
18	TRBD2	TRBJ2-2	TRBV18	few	TGTGCCAGCTCACTGACGACTAGCGGGAATCCGAACACCGGGGAGCTGTTTTTT	CASSLTTSGNPNTGELFF
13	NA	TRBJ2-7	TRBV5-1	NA	TGCGCCAGCAGCTTGAATACACCCTACGAGCAGTACTTC	CASSLNTPYEQYF
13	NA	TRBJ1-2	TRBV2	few	TGTGCCAGCATGGGGGGTGAGGGCTATGGCTACACCTTC	CASMGGEGYGYTF
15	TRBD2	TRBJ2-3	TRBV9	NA	TGTGCCAGCAGTTTAACTAGCGGTTTCACAGATACGCAGTATTTT	CASSLTSGFTDTQYF
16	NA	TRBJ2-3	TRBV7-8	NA	TGTGCCAGCAGCTTAGTCTCAGGCCTGGAAACAGATACGCAGTATTTT	CASSLVSGLETDTQYF
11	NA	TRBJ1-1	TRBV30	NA	TGTGCCTGGAGTGTACTAGCTGAAGCTTTCTTT	CAWSVLAEAFF
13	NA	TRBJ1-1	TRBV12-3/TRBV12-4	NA	TGTGCCAGCAGTTTCGACAGGAACACTGAAGCTTTCTTT	CASSFDRNTEAFF
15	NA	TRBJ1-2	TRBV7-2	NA	TGTGCCAGCAGCCCTAGAAGAGGGTTTGCGTATGGCTACACCTTC	CASSPRRGFAYGYTF
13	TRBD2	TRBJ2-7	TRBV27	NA	TGTGCCAGCAGCGGGAGGAGCTCCTACGAGCAGTACTTC	CASSGRSSYEQYF